One and the same sample provided the 20 T cell receptor beta chains below, sequenced in a study of cytomegalovirus exposure and HLA in healthy donors. Both 60 Vbeta primers and 13 Jbeta primers went into the PCR. Clones were sequenced by immunoSEQ multiplex PCR, and TCRdb holds only the in-frame ones, with some missing. The table lists fewer than 200,000 clones, 70% to 90% of them singletons. Source material: PBMCs. The receptors derive from a woman in her late teens or twenties in good health and CMV-seronegative.

CDR3 nucleotide sequence: TGTGCCAGCAGCGTAGCGGGGGATTACAATGAGCAGTTCTTC. Residues: CASSVAGDYNEQFF. V and J are TRBV9 and TRBJ2-1; tentative D call: TRBD2 (6 bases). The germline V gene encodes CDR1 SGDLS and CDR2 YYNGEE. Trimming took 0 bases from V and 4 from J, leaving 8 bases between them. The CDR3 spans 14 residues. Complete variable domain (other parts from reference TRBV9 and TRBJ2-1): DSGVTQTPKHLITATGQRVTLRCSPRSGDLSVYWYQQSLDQGLQFLIQYYNGEERAKGNILERFSAQQFPDLHSELNLSSLELGDSALYFCASSVAGDYNEQFFGPGTRLTVL.

The CDR3 loop reads CASRDLGGTGNTIYF. The CDR3 DNA is TGCGCCAGCAGGGATCTGGGGGGGACTGGAAACACCATATATTTT. The chain combines TRBV5-1 with TRBJ1-3; D may be TRBD1 (5 bases). The CDR3 runs 15 residues. The ends were cut back, 5 bases at V and 2 bases at J, with 14 bases in the middle. Germline V CDR1 and CDR2: SGHRS, YFSETQ.

Details on this clone: The same CDR3 can be traced to other DNA sequences in this sample. The rearrangement links TRBV5-4 to TRBJ2-1; D might be TRBD1 (5 bases). Germline-derived CDR1 and CDR2 are SGHNT and YYREEE (reference sequence). The CDR3 extends over 13 amino acids. Trimming removed 2 bases from V and 3 bases from J, with 6 bases in between. CDR3 amino acids: CASSFTGYNEQFF. DNA of the CDR3: TGTGCCAGCAGCTTTACAGGCTACAATGAGCAGTTCTTC.

CDR3 loop: CASSSIAGVRNEQFF. The CDR3, as DNA: TGTGCCAGCAGCTCAATAGCGGGAGTTAGGAATGAGCAGTTCTTC. This sequence joins TRBV7-9 and TRBJ2-1; 9 nucleotides match TRBD2. The CDR3 runs 15 residues. Per germline, CDR1 SEHNR and CDR2 FQNEAQ (reference sequence). J lost 7 bases, V lost 4 bases, and 8 bases had no gene match.

The chain combines TRBV14 with TRBJ2-2; D call uncertain. Germline CDR1 SGHDN, CDR2 FVKESK. This CDR3 has 15 residues. V was shortened by 4 bases and J by 0 bases, with 9 bases between the two germline ends. CDR3 sequence: CASSRDSPNTGELFF. The CDR3, as DNA: TGTGCCAGCAGCCGTGACTCGCCGAACACCGGGGAGCTGTTTTTT.

The chain has TRBV11-3 and TRBJ1-1, with TRBD1 as a possible D gene (5 bases). Germline V gene sequence: CDR1 SGHNT, CDR2 YENEEA. CDR3 size: 14 residues. Trimming removed 5 bases at V and 4 bases at J, with 14 bases between. The CDR3 DNA reads TGTGCCAGCAGCCCCGGTCCGGGGGTCACTGAAGCTTTCTTT. Amino acid sequence: CASSPGPGVTEAFF. Looking up the rest from reference TRBV11-3 and TRBJ1-1 gives the full variable domain: EAGVVQSPRYKIIEKKQPVAFWCNPISGHNTLYWYLQNLGQGPELLIRYENEEAVDDSQLPKDRFSAERLKGVDSTLKIQPAELGDSAVYLCASSPGPGVTEAFFGQGTRLTVV.

The CDR3 loop reads CASSQARTGQGYTDTQYF. The CDR3 DNA reads as TGTGCCAGCAGCCAAGCCCGGACGGGACAGGGGTACACAGATACGCAGTATTTT. The chain is built from TRBV14 and TRBJ2-3, with 10 positions matching TRBD1. The CDR3 is made up of 18 amino acids. The ends lost 1 base at V and 2 bases at J; junction bases unmatched: 9. Germline CDR1 is SGHDN and CDR2 is FVKESK.

The genes are TRBV28 and TRBJ2-6, with unresolved D. Trimming pared 5 bases from V and 0 bases from J, leaving 8 bases between. Germline V gene sequence: CDR1 MDHEN, CDR2 SYDVKM. The CDR3 totals 15 residues. The CDR3 region has the DNA TGTGCCAGCAGTCGTCGGTACTCTGGGGCCAACGTCCTGACTTTC. Translated, it gives CASSRRYSGANVLTF. Based on the CDR3 plus reference TRBV28 and TRBJ2-6, the full variable domain is DVKVTQSSRYLVKRTGEKVFLECVQDMDHENMFWYRQDPGLGLRLIYFSYDVKMKEKGDIPEGYSVSREKKERFSLILESASTNQTSMYLCASSRRYSGANVLTFGAGSRLTVL.

The rearrangement uses TRBV28 and TRBJ2-7; 7 bases align to TRBD1. Germline V CDR1 and CDR2: MDHEN, SYDVKM. There are 14 residues in the CDR3. The trim removed 5 bases at V and 3 bases at J, leaving 7 bases unmatched. CDR3 region: CASSIGTVYYEQYF. The CDR3 nucleotides read TGTGCCAGCAGTATCGGGACAGTCTACTACGAGCAGTACTTC.

This clone appeared a few times. The rearrangement uses TRBV7-8 and TRBJ2-7; 7 nucleotides match TRBD2. Germline V gene lookup returns CDR1 SGHVS and CDR2 FQNEAQ. V shed 5 bases, J shed 2 bases, and the junction held 12 bases outside the gene matches. There are 16 residues in the CDR3. In DNA form, the CDR3 reads TGTGCCAGCAGCCCTACGGCGGGAGCGGTAACCTACGAGCAGTACTTC. This translates into CASSPTAGAVTYEQYF.

The V gene is TRBV28, the J gene TRBJ1-2, with TRBD1 matching 8 bases. V lost 5 bases, J lost 6 bases, and 5 bases stayed unmatched. CDR3 length: 13 amino acids. Germline V gene lookup returns CDR1 MDHEN and CDR2 SYDVKM. The CDR3 here is CASSLRGRNGYTF. The CDR3 coding sequence is TGTGCCAGCAGTCTCAGGGGGCGCAATGGCTACACCTTC.

This clone has just one count. This chain links TRBV19 with TRBJ1-1; TRBD1 matches 10 bases. This CDR3 region has 15 residues. V dropped 1 base and J dropped 1; count of bases not matched to a gene: 0. Germline loops: CDR1 LNHDA, CDR2 SQIVND (reference sequence). The CDR3 spells CASSIGTGGNTEAFF. The DNA of the CDR3 is TGTGCCAGTAGTATAGGGACAGGGGGGAACACTGAAGCTTTCTTT. Complete variable domain (other parts from reference TRBV19 and TRBJ1-1): DGGITQSPKYLFRKEGQNVTLSCEQNLNHDAMYWYRQDPGQGLRLIYYSQIVNDFQKGDIAEGYSVSREKKESFPLTVTSAQKNPTAFYLCASSIGTGGNTEAFFGQGTRLTVV.

The chain links TRBV15 to TRBJ2-3, with a tentative D call TRBD2 (5 bases). Germline assignment: CDR1 LNHNV and CDR2 YYDKDF (reference sequence). The CDR3 runs 12 residues. With 2 bases removed from V and 12 bases from J, the gap between germline ends came to 12 bases. The CDR3 here is CATSRIEAVQYF. In DNA, the CDR3 is TGTGCCACCAGCAGAATTGAAGCGGTTCAGTATTTT.

This chain links TRBV6-5 with TRBJ2-6; D remains unclear. The CDR3 covers 15 residues. The germline CDR1 and CDR2 sequences are MNHEY and SVGAGI. V was cut by 4 bases and J by 0 bases, with 7 bases left in between. CDR3 sequence reads: CASSFYSSGANVLTF. DNA for the CDR3: TGTGCCAGCAGTTTCTACAGCTCTGGGGCCAACGTCCTGACTTTC.

The rearrangement joins TRBV6-1 to TRBJ2-3, with 13 bases identical to TRBD2. CDR1 is MNHNS, CDR2 SASEGT, per germline. The trim removed 0 bases at V and 14 bases at J, leaving 11 bases unmatched. The CDR3 covers 16 residues. The CDR3 DNA reads as TGTGCCAGCAGTGAAGCGATACGGACTAGCGGGAGAGTGAGGTATTTT. This sequence encodes CASSEAIRTSGRVRYF.

The chain employs TRBV28 and TRBJ1-2; a weak D match, TRBD1 (5 bases). Per the germline V gene, CDR1 is MDHEN and CDR2 is SYDVKM. The CDR3 contains 13 residues. Trimming pared 4 bases from V and 4 bases from J, leaving 10 bases between. CDR3 DNA: TGTGCCAGCAGTTATGGGCAGGGCTATGGCTACACCTTC. Its translation: CASSYGQGYGYTF.

This rearrangement joins TRBV6-6 to TRBJ1-5; the D gene is possibly TRBD1 (6 bases). The CDR3 runs 16 residues. With 2 bases removed from V and 5 bases from J, the gap between germline ends came to 16 bases. Germline-derived CDR1 and CDR2 are MNHNY and SVGAGI (reference sequence). CDR3: CASSYPRGGTDQPQHF. In nucleotides, the CDR3 is TGTGCCAGCAGTTACCCGAGGGGGGGAACGGATCAGCCCCAGCATTTT.

The rearrangement uses TRBV5-6 and TRBJ2-6; TRBD1 matches at 8 bases. J lost 0 bases, V lost 5 bases, and 7 bases had no gene match. The CDR3 is 17 amino acids. Per germline, CDR1 SGHDT and CDR2 YYEEEE. The CDR3 loop reads CASRGTGSYSGANVLTF. The CDR3, as DNA: TGTGCCAGCAGGGGGACAGGCTCATACTCTGGGGCCAACGTCCTGACTTTC.

The chain combines TRBV5-6 with TRBJ1-1; 10 positions agree with TRBD1. CDR1 SGHDT and CDR2 YYEEEE come from the germline V gene. The junction had 4 bases not matched to a gene; V was cut back by 3 bases and J by 11 bases. The CDR3 covers 12 residues. CDR3 in amino acids: CASSWGTGEAFF. The CDR3 bases are TGTGCCAGCAGCTGGGGGACAGGGGAGGCTTTCTTT.

This clone was counted only a few times. The gene calls are TRBV6-5 and TRBJ2-7; 11 bases are shared with TRBD2. V shed 2 bases and J 3 bases; nucleotides not matched to a gene: 0. Germline V gives CDR1 MNHEY, CDR2 SVGAGI. The CDR3 length is 14 residues. Written as DNA, the CDR3 is TGTGCCAGCAGTTACGGGACTAGCGGCTACGAGCAGTACTTC. Its translation is CASSYGTSGYEQYF.